The 22 T cell receptor beta chains listed next were all sequenced from one sample in a study of blood T cell repertoires in COVID-19. Profiling relied on immunoSEQ multiplex PCR, and the TCRdb table lists in-frame clones only, not all of them. The table lists about 440,000 clones, 85% to 90% of them singletons, with about 4.5% in the top ten. Sequencing was done on a sample of peripheral blood. Receptors were obtained from a young woman with acute or convalescent COVID-19.

The rearrangement joins TRBV9 to TRBJ2-1; TRBD1 aligns across 8 bases. The V and J ends lost 0 bases and 8 bases, in that order; junction bases with no gene match: 4. Germline V gives CDR1 SGDLS, CDR2 YYNGEE. The CDR3 has 14 residues. CDR3 in DNA: TGTGCCAGCAGCGTAGGGGACAGGCTCGATGAGCAGTTCTTC. Translated, it gives CASSVGDRLDEQFF.

The gene calls are TRBV2 and TRBJ2-3; TRBD1 might be the D (5 bases). Germline loops: CDR1 SNHLY, CDR2 FYNNEI. The CDR3 runs to 12 residues. Trimming pared 4 bases from V and 5 bases from J, leaving 7 bases between. CDR3 sequence: CASSAREDTQYF. The CDR3, as DNA: TGTGCCAGCAGTGCCAGGGAAGATACGCAGTATTTT.

V usage is TRBV28 and J usage is TRBJ2-3, with 8 bases that match TRBD1. The CDR3 extends over 13 amino acids. Germline V gene data show CDR1 as MDHEN and CDR2 as SYDVKM. V shed 9 bases, J shed 2 bases, and the junction held 4 bases outside the gene matches. This CDR3 reads CASQGALTDTQYF. In DNA form, the CDR3 reads TGTGCCAGTCAGGGGGCGCTCACAGATACGCAGTATTTT. The full variable domain, with the rest looked up from reference TRBV28 and TRBJ2-3, is DVKVTQSSRYLVKRTGEKVFLECVQDMDHENMFWYRQDPGLGLRLIYFSYDVKMKEKGDIPEGYSVSREKKERFSLILESASTNQTSMYLCASQGALTDTQYFGPGTRLTVL.

This rearrangement joins TRBV15 to TRBJ2-1; TRBD1 might be the D (8 bases). Germline V lookup: CDR1 LNHNV, CDR2 YYDKDF (reference sequence). The V end lost 1 base, the J end lost 2 bases, and 12 bases lay between the germline ends. This CDR3 is 16 amino acids long. DNA of the CDR3: TGTGCCACCAGCAGAGGGGGGGGACAGGCCTACAATGAGCAGTTCTTC. Protein product: CATSRGGGQAYNEQFF.

A single count supports this clone. V usage is TRBV7-9 and J usage is TRBJ1-2, with D possibly being TRBD1 (6 bases). V was pared by 2 bases and J by 3 bases, with 13 bases between. The CDR3 runs to 15 residues. Germline assignment: CDR1 SEHNR and CDR2 FQNEAQ (reference sequence). The CDR3 loop is CASSLLGQQYYGYTF. DNA of the CDR3: TGTGCCAGCAGCTTACTAGGACAGCAGTACTATGGCTACACCTTC.

About this clone itself: This CDR3 is also generated by other DNA sequences in the sample. The rearrangement uses TRBV18 and TRBJ2-7; 7 positions match TRBD1. With V trimmed by 0 bases and J by 7 bases, 6 bases remained unmatched. The CDR3 spans 14 residues. CDR1 KGHSH and CDR2 LQKENI come from the germline V gene. CDR3: CASSPPDRVREQYF. The DNA of the CDR3 is TGTGCCAGCTCACCACCCGACAGGGTGAGGGAGCAGTACTTC.

The chain has TRBV28 and TRBJ2-5, with unresolved D. Trimming pared 2 bases from V and 0 bases from J, leaving 10 bases between. This CDR3 is 15 amino acids long. Germline V gene sequence: CDR1 MDHEN, CDR2 SYDVKM. The CDR3 here is CASSLDTTYQETQYF. The CDR3 DNA sequence: TGTGCCAGCAGTTTAGACACGACGTACCAAGAGACCCAGTACTTC.

The chain carries TRBV9 and TRBJ2-1, with TRBD1 matching over 9 bases. J lost 2 bases, V lost 4 bases, and 7 bases had no gene match. CDR1 is SGDLS and CDR2 is YYNGEE in the germline V gene. The CDR3 length is 16 residues. The CDR3 sequence is CASSTQQGATYNEQFF. The CDR3 nucleotides are TGTGCCAGCAGCACTCAACAGGGGGCGACCTACAATGAGCAGTTCTTC.

The V call is TRBV5-1, the J call TRBJ1-2; 10 bases are shared with TRBD1. Looked up from germline, CDR1 is SGHRS and CDR2 is YFSETQ. The CDR3 has 16 amino acids. The V and J ends lost 0 bases and 6 bases, in that order; junction bases with no gene match: 8. CDR3 DNA: TGCGCCAGCAGCTTGGCCGGGGGACAGGGGTTGGATGGCTACACCTTC. This translates into CASSLAGGQGLDGYTF.

This clone was recorded once. The chain is built from TRBV5-1 and TRBJ2-1, with no clear D. Germline values: CDR1 SGHRS, CDR2 YFSETQ. This CDR3 is built from 13 residues. V shed 0 bases and J shed 7 bases, with 8 bases lying between them. The CDR3 DNA sequence: TGCGCCAGCAGCTTGGTAATTTCGAATGAGCAGTTCTTC. This translates into CASSLVISNEQFF.

V gene TRBV11-2 combines with J gene TRBJ1-3; D call uncertain. Per germline, CDR1 SGHAT and CDR2 FQNNGV. Trimming removed 3 bases at V and 0 bases at J, with 18 bases between. This CDR3 has 18 residues. CDR3 nucleotides: TGTGCCAGCAGCTTCAGGTTCATGAAGGCGAGCTCTGGAAACACCATATATTTT. It specifies CASSFRFMKASSGNTIYF.

This clone was found a few times. This sample includes further DNA sequences coding for the same CDR3. The V call is TRBV7-3, the J call TRBJ2-1; the D gene is possibly TRBD1 (5 bases). This CDR3 region has 13 residues. V was trimmed by 3 bases and J by 5 bases, leaving 8 bases between them. The germline gives CDR1 SGHTA, CDR2 FQGTGA. CDR3: CASSFSRDNEQFF. The CDR3 DNA follows: TGTGCCAGCAGCTTCAGCAGGGACAATGAGCAGTTCTTC.

The chain uses TRBV7-9 and TRBJ2-5, with 10 bases aligning to TRBD1. Losses at the gene ends were 5 bases for V and 2 bases for J; bases not matched to a gene: 11. Germline V gives CDR1 SEHNR, CDR2 FQNEAQ (reference sequence). This CDR3 is 17 amino acids long. The CDR3 loop reads CASSPPRDRGWQETQYF. The CDR3 bases are TGTGCCAGCAGCCCCCCCAGGGACAGGGGTTGGCAAGAGACCCAGTACTTC.

V is TRBV5-1 and J is TRBJ2-2; 12 bases agree with TRBD2. V dropped 4 bases and J dropped 4; count of bases not matched to a gene: 5. Germline loops: CDR1 SGHRS, CDR2 YFSETQ. There are 16 residues in the CDR3. CDR3 sequence reads: CASSPLAGGLTGELFF. The CDR3 coding sequence is TGCGCCAGCAGCCCCCTAGCGGGGGGGCTCACCGGGGAGCTGTTTTTT.

The chain recombines TRBV6-5 with TRBJ1-1, with 7 bases lining up with TRBD1. Germline CDR1 MNHEY, CDR2 SVGAGI. The V and J ends lost 4 bases and 1 base, in that order; junction bases with no gene match: 6. This CDR3 contains 15 residues. The CDR3 loop reads CASSSGQSPNTEAFF. The CDR3 coding sequence is TGTGCCAGCAGTTCGGGACAGAGTCCGAACACTGAAGCTTTCTTT.

J is TRBJ1-1 and V is TRBV5-1; possibly TRBD1 for D (5 bases). This CDR3 region has 13 residues. Trimming shortened V by 5 bases and J by 7 bases, and 15 bases separated the two germline ends. From germline, CDR1 is SGHRS and CDR2 YFSETQ. In nucleotides, the CDR3 is TGCGCCAGCAGGAGGACCTCAGGGAATGAAGCTTTCTTT. It codes for CASRRTSGNEAFF.

V usage is TRBV27 and J usage is TRBJ2-1; 9 bases align to TRBD2. This CDR3 is 14 amino acids long. Germline CDR1 MNHEY, CDR2 SMNVEV (reference sequence). Trimming at V came to 5 bases and at J to 7 bases, leaving 6 bases not matched to a gene. CDR3 coding DNA: TGTGCCAGCAGTCTTAGCGGGAGAAGGAATGAGCAGTTCTTC. This sequence encodes CASSLSGRRNEQFF.

The genes are TRBV5-1 and TRBJ1-3; no clear D gene. Germline V gene data show CDR1 as SGHRS and CDR2 as YFSETQ. With 0 bases removed from V and 4 bases from J, the gap between germline ends came to 8 bases. The CDR3 loop spans 14 amino acids. CDR3 DNA: TGCGCCAGCAGCTTGGGAGGGCTGGGAAACACCATATATTTT. Amino acids: CASSLGGLGNTIYF.

This clone was found once. The rearrangement links TRBV7-3 to TRBJ2-5; TRBD2 matches 11 bases. Looked up from germline, CDR1 is SGHTA and CDR2 is FQGTGA. V trimming: 5 bases; J trimming: 2 bases; junction bases outside the gene matches: 4. The CDR3 loop spans 15 amino acids. This CDR3 reads CASSRLAGGQETQYF. CDR3 coding DNA: TGTGCCAGCAGCCGCCTAGCGGGGGGACAAGAGACCCAGTACTTC. Together with reference TRBV7-3 and TRBJ2-5, the CDR3 gives the full variable domain: GAGVSQTPSNKVTEKGKYVELRCDPISGHTALYWYRQSLGQGPEFLIYFQGTGAADDSGLPNDRFFAVRPEGSVSTLKIQRTERGDSAVYLCASSRLAGGQETQYFGPGTRLLVL.

The CDR3 spells CASSQLRLARADTQYF. CDR3 nucleotide sequence: TGTGCCAGCAGCCAACTAAGACTAGCGAGAGCAGATACGCAGTATTTT. The chain recombines TRBV14 with TRBJ2-3; TRBD2 matches 8 bases. CDR3 length equals 16 residues. V shed 2 bases and J 4 bases; nucleotides not matched to a gene: 8. CDR1 and CDR2 from the germline V gene are SGHDN and FVKESK.

V gene TRBV18 combines with J gene TRBJ2-3, with D uncertain. Trimming took off 2 bases at V and 0 bases at J, with 9 bases between the two ends. Germline V gene sequence: CDR1 KGHSH, CDR2 LQKENI. The CDR3 has 15 residues. The CDR3 bases are TGTGCCAGCTCACCAGAGTTATTCAGCACAGATACGCAGTATTTT. Its protein product is CASSPELFSTDTQYF.

The chain employs TRBV2 and TRBJ1-5; perhaps TRBD1 as D (5 bases). Looked up from germline, CDR1 is SNHLY and CDR2 is FYNNEI. CDR3 size: 15 residues. The V end was cut by 4 bases, the J end by 5 bases, with 15 bases between. The CDR3 spells CASSGGRGRDQPQHF. The CDR3 DNA reads TGTGCCAGCAGTGGGGGAAGGGGTAGGGATCAGCCCCAGCATTTT.